This passage covers 15 T cell receptor beta chains from one sample sequenced in a study of cytomegalovirus exposure and HLA in healthy donors. 60 Vbeta and 13 Jbeta primers were used in PCR. Repertoires were generated with immunoSEQ multiplex PCR, while TCRdb's copy carries only in-frame clones and drops some. The sample shows roughly 93,000 clones, 74% of them seen only once. Source material: PBMCs. The receptors originated from a male donor in good health and CMV-seronegative.

This clone was found a few times. This chain uses TRBV28 with TRBJ1-4; 8 bases agree with TRBD1. Germline CDR1 is MDHEN and CDR2 is SYDVKM. This CDR3 contains 16 residues. The J segment lost 2 bases and the V segment lost 3 bases, leaving 5 bases of the junction unmatched. CDR3 residues: CASSFQGAPTNEKLFF. The CDR3 DNA is TGTGCCAGCAGTTTCCAGGGGGCGCCCACTAATGAAAAACTGTTTTTT.

The chain joins TRBV7-9 to TRBJ1-3, with TRBD1 as a possible D gene (5 bases). The CDR3 contains 16 residues. The germline CDR1 and CDR2 sequences are SEHNR and FQNEAQ (reference sequence). V was cut by 0 bases and J by 1 base, with 10 bases left in between. The CDR3 reads CASSLARGKSGNTIYF. As DNA, the CDR3 is TGTGCCAGCAGCTTAGCACGGGGGAAATCTGGAAACACCATATATTTT.

V usage is TRBV14 and J usage is TRBJ1-2, with 7 bases identical to TRBD1. V lost 0 bases and J lost 5; bases outside the gene matches: 6. Germline lookup yields CDR1 SGHDN and CDR2 FVKESK. This CDR3 has 15 residues. The CDR3 region is CASSQDPGTVYGYTF. The CDR3 nucleotides are TGTGCCAGCAGCCAAGACCCGGGGACAGTTTATGGCTACACCTTC.

This sequence joins TRBV5-1 and TRBJ2-7; weak D call: TRBD1 (5 bases). Germline CDR1 SGHRS, CDR2 YFSETQ. The germline V and J ends were trimmed by 4 bases and 6 bases, with 23 bases remaining between them. The CDR3 has 16 amino acids. CDR3 residues: CASSPSPTTGVGEQYF. CDR3 DNA: TGCGCCAGCAGCCCGAGTCCCACTACAGGAGTGGGCGAGCAGTACTTC.

The rearrangement joins TRBV27 to TRBJ2-7; 13 nucleotides match TRBD2. CDR1 and CDR2 from the germline V gene are MNHEY and SMNVEV (reference sequence). This CDR3 has 15 residues. With 0 bases clipped from V and 6 bases from J, the junction kept 2 bases outside the gene matches. Here the CDR3 reads CASSLSRTSGSEQYF. In nucleotides, the CDR3 is TGTGCCAGCAGTTTATCGAGGACTAGCGGGAGCGAGCAGTACTTC.

This chain links TRBV5-1 with TRBJ1-4, with 10 positions matching TRBD1. CDR1 and CDR2 from the germline V gene are SGHRS and YFSETQ. CDR3 length: 15 residues. V lost 2 bases, J lost 7 bases, and 5 bases stayed unmatched. CDR3 sequence reads: CASSLRQGAGEKLFF. CDR3 DNA: TGCGCCAGCAGCTTAAGACAGGGGGCCGGTGAAAAACTGTTTTTT. The complete variable domain, with remaining parts taken from reference TRBV5-1 and TRBJ1-4, reads KAGVTQTPRYLIKTRGQQVTLSCSPISGHRSVSWYQQTPGQGLQFLFEYFSETQRNKGNFPGRFSGRQFSNSRSEMNVSTLELGDSALYLCASSLRQGAGEKLFFGSGTQLSVL.

This clone was seen once. This chain links TRBV28 with TRBJ2-2; 8 bases fit TRBD1. The CDR3 has 16 amino acids. Looked up from germline, CDR1 is MDHEN and CDR2 is SYDVKM. J was trimmed by 6 bases and V by 7 bases; bases with no gene match: 13. The CDR3: CASIQSSGGAPGELFF. The CDR3 DNA sequence: TGTGCCAGCATTCAAAGCTCAGGGGGCGCCCCCGGGGAGCTGTTTTTT.

This chain uses TRBV19 with TRBJ1-5; 7 bases match TRBD1. CDR1 and CDR2 from the germline V gene are LNHDA and SQIVND (reference sequence). Losses at the gene ends were 7 bases for V and 0 bases for J; bases not matched to a gene: 6. The CDR3 totals 15 residues. CDR3 nucleotides: TGTGCCAGTATCCCGGACAGGAATAGCAATCAGCCCCAGCATTTT. Translated, it gives CASIPDRNSNQPQHF.

The table lists this clone with a few counts. The V call is TRBV6-1, the J call TRBJ2-5; 9 bases fit TRBD2. V lost 4 bases, J lost 5 bases, and 8 bases stayed unmatched. CDR1 and CDR2 from the germline V gene are MNHNS and SASEGT. This CDR3 is 15 amino acids long. DNA for the CDR3: TGTGCCAGCAGTGGTACGGGCGGGAGGGGGGAGACCCAGTACTTC. It translates to CASSGTGGRGETQYF.

The genes are TRBV29-1 and TRBJ2-2, with TRBD1 matching 7 bases. CDR3 size: 13 residues. V lost 6 bases, J lost 7 bases, and 8 bases stayed unmatched. The germline V gene has CDR1 SQVTM and CDR2 ANQGSEA. CDR3 residues: CSVIGTADGELFF. The CDR3, as DNA: TGCAGCGTGATCGGGACAGCGGACGGGGAGCTGTTTTTT.

The chain is built from TRBV6-1 and TRBJ2-3; the D is unclear. V lost 10 bases, J lost 1 base, and 12 bases lay in between. Germline lookup yields CDR1 MNHNS and CDR2 SASEGT. This CDR3 has 13 amino acids. This chain's CDR3 is CATAGSGTDTQYF. The CDR3 DNA sequence: TGTGCCACCGCAGGATCTGGCACAGATACGCAGTATTTT.

The chain employs TRBV2 and TRBJ2-7, with 7 bases identical to TRBD2. Germline CDR1 reads SNHLY; CDR2 reads FYNNEI. V gave up 6 bases and J gave up 0 bases; unmatched junction bases: 8. The CDR3 has 15 residues. The CDR3 DNA follows: TGTGCCAGCAGCCGACTAAGCGGGACCTCCTACGAGCAGTACTTC. Its translation: CASSRLSGTSYEQYF.

The gene calls are TRBV10-1 and TRBJ2-3, with TRBD1 matching 8 bases. V lost 2 bases to trimming and J lost 3 bases; unmatched junction nucleotides: 7. This CDR3 contains 16 residues. Germline-derived CDR1 and CDR2 are WNHNN and SYGVQD (reference sequence). The CDR3 DNA reads as TGCGCCAGCAGTGAGGGACAGGGCGGAAGGACAGATACGCAGTATTTT. Residues: CASSEGQGGRTDTQYF.

With regard to this clone: A junction boundary mismatches the germline segment, possibly from a read error. The chain combines TRBV7-9 with TRBJ2-3; D perhaps matches TRBD1 (6 bases). The V gene's germline CDR1 is SEHNR and CDR2 FQNEAQ (reference sequence). The CDR3 has 12 amino acids. The chain's CDR3 is CASSSGQSPSDF. The CDR3 region has the DNA TGTGCCAGCAGCTCCGGACAGTCTCCTTCGGATTTT.

V is TRBV5-1 and J is TRBJ1-3; no clear D gene. Germline V gene lookup returns CDR1 SGHRS and CDR2 YFSETQ. The CDR3 runs to 17 residues. The V end was cut by 0 bases, the J end by 0 bases, with 13 bases between. The CDR3 is CASSLDGGLSSGNTIYF. As DNA, the CDR3 is TGCGCCAGCAGCTTGGATGGAGGTCTTAGCTCTGGAAACACCATATATTTT.